This section outlines one T cell receptor beta chain sequence together with its context. Germline loops: CDR1 SEHNR, CDR2 FQNEAQ (reference sequence). The CDR3 spans 14 residues. V lost 3 bases, J lost 0 bases, and 9 bases lay in between. The entry originates in a study of shared clonotypes between healthy human individuals. Using immunoSEQ multiplex PCR, the repertoire was profiled, and TCRdb retains in-frame clones only, with some absent. The sample yields about 680,000 clones, around 92% seen once. Cells designated naive CD8 were CD45RO-negative and were positively selected for CCR7, with terminally differentiated effector memory CD45RA+ cells excluded.

The specimen sequenced was naive CD8+ T cells sorted from blood. V usage is TRBV7-9 and J usage is TRBJ2-7; D is unclear. The receptor was derived from a man between 25 and 39 years old in good health. The CDR3 sequence is CASSFRNSSYEQYF. In DNA, the CDR3 is TGTGCCAGCAGCTTCCGGAATTCCTCCTACGAGCAGTACTTC. Complete variable domain (other parts from reference TRBV7-9 and TRBJ2-7): DTGVSQNPRHKITKRGQNVTFRCDPISEHNRLYWYRQTLGQGPEFLTYFQNEAQLEKSRLLSDRFSAERPKGSFSTLEIQRTEQGDSAMYLCASSFRNSSYEQYFGPGTRLTVT.